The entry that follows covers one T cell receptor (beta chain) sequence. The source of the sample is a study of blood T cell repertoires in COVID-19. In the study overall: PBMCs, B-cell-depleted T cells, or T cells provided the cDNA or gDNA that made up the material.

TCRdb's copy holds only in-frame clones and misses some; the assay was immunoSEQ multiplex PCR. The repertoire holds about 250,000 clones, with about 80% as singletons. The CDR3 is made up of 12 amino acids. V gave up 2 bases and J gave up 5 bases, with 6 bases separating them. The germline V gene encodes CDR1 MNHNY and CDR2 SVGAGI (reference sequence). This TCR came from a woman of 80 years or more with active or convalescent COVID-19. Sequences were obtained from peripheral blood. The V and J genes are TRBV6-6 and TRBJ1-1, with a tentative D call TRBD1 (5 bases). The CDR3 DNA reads TGTGCCAGCAGTTACGGGGGGACTGAAGCTTTCTTT. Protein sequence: CASSYGGTEAFF.